In this sample, the clone carrying this T cell receptor (beta chain) turned up a few times. Its antigen is still unknown. These data originate in a study of blood T cells in healthy people across ages. General observations from the study: Getting older went along with TCR beta diversity per million T cells dropping roughly linearly. Estimated diversity that came from one million T cells was considered an underestimate.

From germline, CDR1 is SEHNR and CDR2 FQNEAQ (reference sequence). The CDR3 is 14 residues long. With a J-beta primer mix and a sample-barcoded 5' primer, a second PCR ran about 7 to 11 cycles. TCRdb reprocessed the 5' RACE reads via MiXCR and lists one record per CDR3 protein. The sample records hundreds of thousands of distinct CDR3 sequences, 40% to 50% being singletons. Sequencing used blood. This receptor was identified in a man between 60 and 70 years old in good health. The V call is TRBV7-9, the J call TRBJ2-5, with 8 bases fitting TRBD1. The last part of the DNA fits TRBJ2-7 better; the J call may be wrong. The CDR3 loop is CASSPQGVAYEQYF. In nucleotides, the CDR3 is TGTGCCAGCAGTCCACAGGGGGTGGCCTACGAGCAGTACTTC.